Here is one T cell receptor beta chain with its context. TCRdb's table, derived via immunoSEQ multiplex PCR, lists solely in-frame clones and lacks some. Here the sample spans 75,000 to 100,000 clones, about 88% being singletons. The record originates from a study of T cell responses to AZD1222 COVID-19 vaccine. Germline-derived CDR1 and CDR2 are SEHNR and FQNEAQ (reference sequence). V lost 2 bases and J 6 bases, leaving 13 bases between the germline ends. CDR3 size: 15 residues. The chain joins TRBV7-9 to TRBJ2-2; D is undetermined. This clonotype was sampled from an adult in good health. The input for sequencing was peripheral blood, taken on day 0 of AZD1222 vaccination. The CDR3 nucleotides read TGTGCCAGCAGCTTATCTTCCGGTTGGGCCGGGGAGCTGTTTTTT. Translated, it gives CASSLSSGWAGELFF.